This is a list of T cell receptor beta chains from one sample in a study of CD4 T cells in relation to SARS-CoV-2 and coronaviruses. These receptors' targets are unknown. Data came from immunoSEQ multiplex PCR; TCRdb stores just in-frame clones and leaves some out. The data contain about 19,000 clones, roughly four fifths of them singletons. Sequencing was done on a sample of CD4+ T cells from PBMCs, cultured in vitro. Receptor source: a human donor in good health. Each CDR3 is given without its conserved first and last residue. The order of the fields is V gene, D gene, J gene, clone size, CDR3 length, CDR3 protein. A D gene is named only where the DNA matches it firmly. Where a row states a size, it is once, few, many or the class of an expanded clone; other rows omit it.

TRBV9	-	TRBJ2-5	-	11	ASSAISGETQY
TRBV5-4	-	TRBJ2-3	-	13	ASSLVAESTDTQY
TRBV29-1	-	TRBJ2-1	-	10	SSLVSYNEQF
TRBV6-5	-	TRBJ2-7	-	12	ASSSDGSSYEQY
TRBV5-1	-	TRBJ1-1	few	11	ASSLHGGTEAF
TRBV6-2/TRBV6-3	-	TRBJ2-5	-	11	ASSARAQETQY
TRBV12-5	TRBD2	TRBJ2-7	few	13	ASGWGLAGLYEQY
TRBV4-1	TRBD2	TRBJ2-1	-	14	ASSQERLAGYNEQF
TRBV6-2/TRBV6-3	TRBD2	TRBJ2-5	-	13	ASSLPLADQETQY
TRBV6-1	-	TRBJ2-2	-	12	ASSEGVNTGELF
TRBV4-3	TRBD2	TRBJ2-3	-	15	ASSQDFKRGWADTQY
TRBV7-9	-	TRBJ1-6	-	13	ASSLGGGNNSPLH
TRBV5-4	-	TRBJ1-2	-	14	ASSPGGSGIVYGYT
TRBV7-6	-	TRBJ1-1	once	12	ASSLQPMNTEAF
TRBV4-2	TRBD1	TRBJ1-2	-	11	ASSRDTGDGYT
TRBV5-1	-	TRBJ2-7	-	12	ASSLNGGLYEQY
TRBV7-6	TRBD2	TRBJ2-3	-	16	ASSAGLAGAKGTDTQY